Below, 3 T cell receptor beta chains from the same sample are listed, as sequenced in a study of blood T cell repertoires in COVID-19. TCRdb's copy holds only in-frame clones and misses some; the assay was immunoSEQ multiplex PCR. The data hold about 190,000 clones, with 78% observed a single time. Sequencing was done on a sample of peripheral blood. These receptors originate from a woman aged 80 or older with active or convalescent COVID-19.

The V call is TRBV28, the J call TRBJ1-1, with 12 bases matching TRBD1. CDR1 is MDHEN and CDR2 is SYDVKM in the germline V gene. V lost 4 bases to trimming and J lost 5 bases; unmatched junction nucleotides: 8. This CDR3 is 16 amino acids long. The CDR3 protein is CASSSSGQGAGTEAFF. CDR3 coding DNA: TGTGCCAGCAGTTCGTCGGGACAGGGGGCGGGTACTGAAGCTTTCTTT. Together with reference TRBV28 and TRBJ1-1, the CDR3 gives the full variable domain: DVKVTQSSRYLVKRTGEKVFLECVQDMDHENMFWYRQDPGLGLRLIYFSYDVKMKEKGDIPEGYSVSREKKERFSLILESASTNQTSMYLCASSSSGQGAGTEAFFGQGTRLTVV.

In nucleotides, the CDR3 is TGTGCCAGCAGCTTGGCCTCCGGGGAGGTGGACTATGGCTACACCTTC. It is translated as CASSLASGEVDYGYTF. The rearrangement links TRBV5-8 to TRBJ1-2; D gene ambiguous. The germline V gene encodes CDR1 SGHTS and CDR2 YDEGEE. Trimming took 0 bases from V and 3 from J, leaving 15 bases between them. The CDR3 consists of 16 residues.

The CDR3 sequence: CASSLSVQNIQYF. Here the CDR3 DNA reads TGTGCCAGCAGCTTATCGGTTCAAAACATTCAGTACTTC. This sequence joins TRBV7-2 and TRBJ2-4, with D unclear. Trimming removed 2 bases from V and 5 bases from J, with 7 bases in between. The CDR3 length is 13 residues. CDR1 is SGHTA, CDR2 FQGNSA, per germline.